A selection of T cell receptor beta chains follows, all from one sample in a study of blood T cell repertoires in COVID-19. The assay was immunoSEQ multiplex PCR, and TCRdb's table has in-frame clones only and misses some. The repertoire consists of 280,000 or so clones, with 85% occurring once and the leading ten covering 2% to 3%. Sequencing was carried out using PBMCs or T cells enriched from blood (not recorded which). The receptors derive from a woman between 50 and 59 years old who had recovered from COVID-19. The CDR3 runs from the conserved cysteine through the conserved F or W. Each record gives: V gene, J gene, CDR3 protein.

TRBV7-2	TRBJ1-3	CASSQGAGTGNTIYF
TRBV11-2	TRBJ1-1	CASSFGFGNTEAFF
TRBV5-1	TRBJ2-1	CASSPGLAGKEQFF
TRBV30	TRBJ1-1	CAWMRVNTEAFF
TRBV9	TRBJ2-1	CASSETTSGSTNEQFF
TRBV4-1	TRBJ2-3	CASSPGLAGENTQYF
TRBV6-8	TRBJ2-5	CASRRDAQETQYF
TRBV15	TRBJ1-1	CATSRDRGLPTEAFF
TRBV5-1	TRBJ1-3	CASSLGDRNTIYF
TRBV5-1	TRBJ1-3	CASSLDRATGNTIYF
TRBV28	TRBJ1-1	CASPPGGSLINTEAFF
TRBV29-1	TRBJ2-2	CSHGTGDTGELFF
TRBV19	TRBJ2-7	CASSIRFGDRGYEQYF
TRBV4-2	TRBJ1-2	CASSQDRDSNYGYTF
TRBV6-1	TRBJ1-5	CASSEWGGQNSNQPQHF
TRBV5-5	TRBJ1-1	CASSFHRLNTEAFF
TRBV7-9	TRBJ1-2	CASSRVGIGGSGFDYGYTF
TRBV6-5	TRBJ1-1	CASSYLDTVNTEAFF
TRBV30	TRBJ1-5	CAWSLGTGGQPQHF
TRBV5-6	TRBJ1-5	CASSSTGVQPQHF
TRBV28	TRBJ2-7	CASTPLLTGWDEQYF
TRBV6-6	TRBJ1-1	CASSSGTGILNTEAFF
TRBV28	TRBJ1-2	CASSLKIGSGPGYTF
TRBV6-5	TRBJ2-1	CASSYVRGNEQFF
TRBV7-9	TRBJ1-5	CASSLGQGEFQPQHF
TRBV6-5	TRBJ2-7	CASSYIPAAGYEQYF
TRBV5-1	TRBJ2-1	CASSLRQPSGNRIF
TRBV28	TRBJ1-5	CSSRFAGVNQPQHF
TRBV4-1	TRBJ1-1	CASSQIGQVNTEAFF
TRBV30	TRBJ1-6	CAWITGDNSPLHF
TRBV6-6	TRBJ1-1	CASSSGQGAAEAFF
TRBV6-2/TRBV6-3	TRBJ2-7	CASSFGQFYEQYF
TRBV18	TRBJ2-7	CASSQGQGDYEQYF
TRBV10-2	TRBJ2-5	CASSDYRGQETQYF
TRBV12-3/TRBV12-4	TRBJ2-5	CASSLQGLETQYF
TRBV9	TRBJ1-3	CASSVGVRVADTIYF